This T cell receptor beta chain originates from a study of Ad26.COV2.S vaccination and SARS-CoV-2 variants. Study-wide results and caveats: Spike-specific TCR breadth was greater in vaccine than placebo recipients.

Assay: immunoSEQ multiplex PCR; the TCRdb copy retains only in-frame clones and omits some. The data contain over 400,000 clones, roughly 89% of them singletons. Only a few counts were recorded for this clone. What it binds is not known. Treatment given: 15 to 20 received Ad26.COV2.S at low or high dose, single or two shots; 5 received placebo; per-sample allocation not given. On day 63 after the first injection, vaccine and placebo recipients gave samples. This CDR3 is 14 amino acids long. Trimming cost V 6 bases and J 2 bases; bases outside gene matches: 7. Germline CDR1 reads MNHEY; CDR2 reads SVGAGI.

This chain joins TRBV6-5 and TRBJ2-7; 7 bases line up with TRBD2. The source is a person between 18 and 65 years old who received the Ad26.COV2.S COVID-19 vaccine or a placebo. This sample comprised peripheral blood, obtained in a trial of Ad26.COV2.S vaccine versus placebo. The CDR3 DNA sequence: TGTGCCAGCAGGGACAAGACTAGCCCCTACGAGCAGTACGTC. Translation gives CASRDKTSPYEQYV.